These 22 T cell receptor beta chains came from one sample sequenced in a study of blood T cell repertoires in COVID-19. Profiling relied on immunoSEQ multiplex PCR, and the TCRdb table lists in-frame clones only, not all of them. The table lists about 150,000 clones, 80% to 90% of them singletons. The material sequenced was peripheral blood. Receptor source: a man younger than 35 with COVID-19, enrolled during active disease.

This clone was observed a single time. The rearrangement joins TRBV10-3 to TRBJ1-2; the match to TRBD1 covers 10 bases. Germline-derived CDR1 and CDR2 are ENHRY and SYGVKD. CDR3 size: 18 residues. The V gene end was trimmed by 7 bases and the J gene end by 4 bases; junction bases not matched to a gene: 18. DNA of the CDR3: TGTGCCATCAACTTTGCCGGGACAGGGGTGCGAGTTGGCTATGGCTACACCTTC. Amino acid sequence: CAINFAGTGVRVGYGYTF.

The table lists this clone with a count of one. J is TRBJ2-3 and V is TRBV18; 8 bases line up with TRBD1. From germline, CDR1 is KGHSH and CDR2 LQKENI. This CDR3 region has 17 residues. The trim removed 0 bases at V and 6 bases at J, leaving 11 bases unmatched. The CDR3, as DNA: TGTGCCAGCTCACCACCGGGTGCAGGGGGCGATTCTGATACGCAGTATTTT. Amino acid sequence: CASSPPGAGGDSDTQYF.

Regarding this clone: An end of the junction differs from the germline gene, which may be a read error. This chain links TRBV28 with TRBJ1-4, with a tentative D call TRBD1 (6 bases). The CDR3 consists of 13 residues. Germline V lookup: CDR1 MDHEN, CDR2 SYDVKM. The CDR3 spells CASSQGTNEKLLF. In nucleotides, the CDR3 is TGTGCCAGCAGCCAGGGGACTAATGAAAAACTGCTTTTT.

The chain joins TRBV29-1 to TRBJ2-6, with 9 positions matching TRBD1. The CDR3 covers 16 residues. In germline, CDR1 is SQVTM, CDR2 ANQGSEA. V gave up 6 bases and J gave up 2 bases; unmatched junction bases: 8. The CDR3 DNA sequence: TGCAGCGTGCCGGGACAGGGATCTGCTGGGGCCAACGTCCTGACTTTC. Translation gives CSVPGQGSAGANVLTF.

The genes are TRBV6-6 and TRBJ2-7; 10 bases are a match to TRBD1. The germline gives CDR1 MNHNY, CDR2 SVGAGI (reference sequence). This CDR3 has 12 residues. J lost 7 bases, V lost 8 bases, and 5 bases had no gene match. The CDR3 DNA reads as TGTGCCAGCGGGACAGGGGAGAGAGAGCAGTACTTC. This sequence encodes CASGTGEREQYF.

The chain recombines TRBV21-1 with TRBJ2-2; the table's D call TRBD2 went unverified against the DNA. TRBV21-1 is given as a pseudogene. CDR3 size: 16 residues. CDR3 region: CASSKEALAGAGELFF. The DNA for the CDR3 is TGTGCCAGCAGCAAAGAGGCGCTAGCGGGAGCCGGGGAGCTGTTTTTT.

The chain has TRBV24-1 and TRBJ2-7; D remains ambiguous. This CDR3 has 12 amino acids. V was clipped by 5 bases and J by 2 bases, with 6 bases between them. CDR1 is KGHDR, CDR2 SFDVKD, per germline. The CDR3 spells CATSGGTYEQYF. Written as DNA, the CDR3 is TGTGCCACCAGTGGCGGCACCTACGAGCAGTACTTC.

The chain employs TRBV7-2 and TRBJ2-1; 9 bases agree with TRBD2. This CDR3 contains 18 residues. The V segment lost 5 bases and the J segment 3 bases; nucleotides outside the gene matches: 14. CDR1 SGHTA and CDR2 FQGNSA come from the germline V gene. CDR3 region: CASSHPEKREANYNEQFF. CDR3 nucleotides: TGTGCCAGCAGCCACCCGGAGAAGCGGGAGGCCAACTACAATGAGCAGTTCTTC.

The chain carries TRBV29-1 and TRBJ1-5; perhaps TRBD1 as D (5 bases). From germline, CDR1 is SQVTM and CDR2 ANQGSEA. CDR3 length equals 14 residues. The ends were cut back, 2 bases at V and 5 bases at J, with 13 bases in the middle. CDR3 protein: CSVEYGHGDQPQHF. The CDR3 nucleotides are TGCAGCGTTGAATATGGACATGGAGATCAGCCCCAGCATTTT.

This clone was counted once. The chain links TRBV9 to TRBJ2-7; 10 bases fit TRBD2. Germline V gene data show CDR1 as SGDLS and CDR2 as YYNGEE. This CDR3 has 16 amino acids. V lost 4 bases to trimming and J lost 6 bases; unmatched junction nucleotides: 13. The CDR3 DNA sequence: TGTGCCAGCAGCCCCCGAGGGCAAGCGGGAGGGCCCGAGCAGTACTTC. As protein: CASSPRGQAGGPEQYF. Variable domain in full (rest from reference TRBV9 and TRBJ2-7): DSGVTQTPKHLITATGQRVTLRCSPRSGDLSVYWYQQSLDQGLQFLIQYYNGEERAKGNILERFSAQQFPDLHSELNLSSLELGDSALYFCASSPRGQAGGPEQYFGPGTRLTVT.

The V call is TRBV5-4, the J call TRBJ2-7; TRBD1 matches at 10 bases. CDR1 SGHNT and CDR2 YYREEE come from the germline V gene (reference sequence). V shed 3 bases and J 3 bases; nucleotides not matched to a gene: 3. The CDR3 covers 14 residues. CDR3 sequence (DNA): TGTGCCAGCAGCTCTGACAGGGGGCTCTACGAGCAGTACTTC. It codes for CASSSDRGLYEQYF.

The V call is TRBV5-1, the J call TRBJ1-1; the match to TRBD1 covers 7 bases. Trimming took 4 bases from V and 0 from J; bases not matched to a gene: 3. Per the germline V gene, CDR1 is SGHRS and CDR2 is YFSETQ. The CDR3 contains 14 residues. As DNA, the CDR3 is TGCGCCAGCAGCCCGACAGGGATGAACACTGAAGCTTTCTTT. It codes for CASSPTGMNTEAFF. The variable domain in full, completed from reference TRBV5-1 and TRBJ1-1, reads KAGVTQTPRYLIKTRGQQVTLSCSPISGHRSVSWYQQTPGQGLQFLFEYFSETQRNKGNFPGRFSGRQFSNSRSEMNVSTLELGDSALYLCASSPTGMNTEAFFGQGTRLTVV.

This clone was seen a single time. The chain carries TRBV7-9 and TRBJ2-7; 14 nucleotides align to TRBD2. Trimming at V came to 5 bases and at J to 5 bases, leaving 5 bases not matched to a gene. This CDR3 has 15 residues. Germline V gene data show CDR1 as SEHNR and CDR2 as FQNEAQ (reference sequence). The CDR3 DNA reads as TGTGCCAGCAGCCAAGGGACTAGCGGGAGCCACGAGCAGTACTTC. It translates to CASSQGTSGSHEQYF.

CDR3 sequence reads: CASSFGNSPLHF. The CDR3 DNA sequence: TGTGCCAGCAGTTTCGGTAATTCACCCCTCCACTTT. This chain connects TRBV28 to TRBJ1-6; D is uncertain. V gave up 3 bases and J gave up 6 bases, with 3 bases separating them. The CDR3 runs 12 residues. Germline CDR1 MDHEN, CDR2 SYDVKM.

This clone has just one count. The chain uses TRBV4-3 and TRBJ2-5, with 7 bases matching TRBD2. CDR3 size: 17 residues. The trim removed 1 base at V and 5 bases at J, leaving 13 bases unmatched. CDR1 and CDR2 (germline): LGHNA, YSLEER. The CDR3 nucleotides are TGCGCCAGCAGCCAAGGTCGTGTGGGGGGGGGTGTGGAGACCCAGTACTTC. This encodes CASSQGRVGGGVETQYF.

In this sample, this clone turned up once. This chain links TRBV5-1 with TRBJ1-2; perhaps TRBD1 as D (6 bases). Between the trimmed V and J ends, which lost 0 bases and 11 bases, there was a span of 14 bases. Germline values: CDR1 SGHRS, CDR2 YFSETQ. This CDR3 has 13 residues. In DNA, the CDR3 is TGCGCCAGCAGCTTGGAGAACCGCCAGGGGTACACCTTC. This translates into CASSLENRQGYTF.

The gene calls are TRBV4-2 and TRBJ1-1; maybe TRBD1 (5 bases). This CDR3 spans 13 amino acids. V dropped 1 base and J dropped 5 bases, with 8 bases sitting between them. Germline assignment: CDR1 LGHNA and CDR2 YNFKEQ. The CDR3 is CASSQGRVTEAFF. The CDR3 nucleotides read TGTGCCAGCAGCCAAGGCAGGGTTACTGAAGCTTTCTTT.

The chain carries TRBV10-3 and TRBJ1-4; 9 bases line up with TRBD1. This CDR3 has 15 amino acids. Germline V gives CDR1 ENHRY, CDR2 SYGVKD. Trimming took 2 bases from V and 5 from J; bases not matched to a gene: 3. Here the CDR3 reads CAISETGGSNEKLFF. Written as DNA, the CDR3 is TGTGCCATCAGTGAGACAGGGGGCTCCAATGAAAAACTGTTTTTT.

The rearrangement uses TRBV28 and TRBJ1-1; D possibly corresponds to TRBD1 (6 bases). Trimming cost V 8 bases and J 4 bases, with 11 bases left between them. Germline CDR1 and CDR2: MDHEN and SYDVKM. The CDR3 spans 12 residues. Here the CDR3 DNA reads TGTGCCAGCTGGACAGCCGGCACTGAAGCTTTCTTT. Its translation is CASWTAGTEAFF.

The CDR3: CASSSLAGGPYEQYF. CDR3 DNA sequence: TGTGCCAGCAGCTCCCTAGCGGGAGGGCCGTACGAGCAGTACTTC. This chain connects TRBV7-2 to TRBJ2-7, with TRBD2 identical over 12 bases. V lost 4 bases and J lost 4; bases outside the gene matches: 5. CDR3 length equals 15 residues. CDR1 is SGHTA, CDR2 FQGNSA, per germline.

The CDR3 protein is CASRFSGSPTDTQYF. The CDR3 nucleotides are TGTGCCAGCAGATTCAGCGGGAGCCCCACAGATACGCAGTATTTT. The V call is TRBV27, the J call TRBJ2-3; 8 bases agree with TRBD2. There are 15 residues in the CDR3. The germline gives CDR1 MNHEY, CDR2 SMNVEV (reference sequence). The V and J ends lost 6 bases and 2 bases, in that order; junction bases with no gene match: 7.

This sequence joins TRBV18 and TRBJ1-4; unclear D gene. V lost 4 bases to trimming and J lost 4 bases, with 13 bases between them. Germline CDR1 KGHSH, CDR2 LQKENI. The CDR3 loop spans 15 amino acids. CDR3 amino acids: CASSLPGTNNEKLFF. The CDR3 nucleotides are TGTGCCAGCTCACTTCCGGGAACCAATAATGAAAAACTGTTTTTT.